The present TCR beta chain was sequenced within a study of T cell clones after liver transplantation. About the study: Immunosuppression withdrawal was tried within 2 years after liver transplantation in this trial. TCRbeta sequencing after a pre-transplant mixed lymphocyte reaction identified graft-donor-reactive clones, later tracked in post-transplant blood. Study-level results: Low donor cell numbers restricted donor-reactive repertoire measurement in a couple of subjects.

V was pared by 0 bases and J by 0 bases, with 13 bases between. CDR1 and CDR2 from the germline V gene are SGDLS and YYNGEE. The CDR3 covers 16 residues. The assay was immunoSEQ multiplex PCR, and TCRdb's table has in-frame clones only and misses some. The sample has about 80,000 clones; about 84% are singletons. A remark on this clone: No antigen is known for it.

Sample: CD4+ T cells from blood, taken around 45 months after liver transplant. The genes are TRBV9 and TRBJ2-7; D is possibly TRBD1 or TRBD2 (6 bases each). The sequence derives from a human patient who received a liver transplant. Some T cells may be provided by the graft donor. DNA of the CDR3: TGTGCCAGCAGCGTAGGGGGGGCAGGGTTCTCCTACGAGCAGTACTTC. Amino acid sequence: CASSVGGAGFSYEQYF.